These 23 T cell receptor beta chains originate from one sample sequenced in a study of T cell repertoires in cytomegalovirus infection. The antigens of these receptors remain unknown. TCRdb re-analysed the reads in MiXCR, keeping a single row per CDR3 protein. This table has about 500,000 distinct CDR3 sequences, around a third appearing once. The sequencing here drew on cultured PBMCs, taken from culture after CMV antigen stimulation. These receptors all stem from a human donor in good health (CMV status not recorded). Some clones in this sample may be carry-over from other donors' samples.

The chain recombines TRBV6-2 or TRBV6-3 with TRBJ2-5; D is uncertain. Germline V gene sequence: CDR1 MNHEY, CDR2 SVGEGT. This CDR3 contains 11 residues. Between the trimmed V and J ends, which lost 6 bases and 9 bases, there was a span of 11 bases. CDR3 nucleotide sequence: TGTGCCAGCAGGACCCTTGTGGCCCAGTACTTC. It yields the protein CASRTLVAQYF.

This clonotype showed up just a few times. The chain combines TRBV10-3 with TRBJ2-5; D is ambiguous. V lost 4 bases and J 4 bases, leaving 13 bases between the germline ends. CDR3 length equals 14 residues. In germline, CDR1 is ENHRY, CDR2 SYGVKD. The CDR3 loop is CAISGDSSLETQYF. The DNA of the CDR3 is TGTGCCATCAGTGGGGATTCTAGTTTAGAGACCCAGTACTTC.

The chain has TRBV5-1 and TRBJ2-2; tentatively, D is TRBD1 (5 bases). The CDR3 extends over 17 amino acids. The germline V gene encodes CDR1 SGHRS and CDR2 YFSETQ. The germline V and J ends were trimmed by 4 bases and 6 bases, with 22 bases remaining between them. DNA of the CDR3: TGCGCCAGCAGCCTCAACCCCCAGGGCGACAGCGCCGGGGAGCTGTTTTTT. It translates to CASSLNPQGDSAGELFF.

V is TRBV20-1 and J is TRBJ1-1, with TRBD1 matching over 10 bases. V trimming: 3 bases; J trimming: 4 bases; junction bases outside the gene matches: 2. The CDR3 is 13 residues long. From germline, CDR1 is DFQATT and CDR2 SNEGSKA (reference sequence). CDR3 in amino acids: CSARTGGGTEAFF. CDR3 DNA: TGCAGTGCTAGGACAGGGGGCGGCACTGAAGCTTTCTTT.

The chain combines TRBV11-2 with TRBJ2-1; 7 nucleotides match TRBD1. Trimming took 5 bases from V and 4 from J; bases not matched to a gene: 8. Germline V lookup: CDR1 SGHAT, CDR2 FQNNGV. This CDR3 has 15 residues. The CDR3 reads CASSTNRGSYNEQFF. CDR3 nucleotides: TGTGCCAGCAGCACGAACAGGGGTTCGTACAATGAGCAGTTCTTC.

The chain is built from TRBV19 and TRBJ1-1; 7 bases map to TRBD1. CDR3 length equals 14 residues. Losses at the gene ends were 6 bases for V and 7 bases for J; bases not matched to a gene: 11. CDR1 and CDR2 from the germline V gene are LNHDA and SQIVND (reference sequence). DNA of the CDR3: TGTGCCAGTAGCATTTACAGGGGTAGCAATGAAGCTTTCTTT. Protein product: CASSIYRGSNEAFF.

Many counts were recorded for this clonotype. The genes are TRBV7-2 and TRBJ2-2; D is undetermined. V shed 5 bases and J shed 5 bases, with 21 bases lying between them. The CDR3 sequence is 17 residues long. Germline CDR1 and CDR2: SGHTA and FQGNSA. CDR3 in DNA: TGTGCCAGCAGCCAAGACCCTACCCGTATGAAAACCGGGGAGCTGTTTTTT. Its protein is CASSQDPTRMKTGELFF.

This chain joins TRBV29-1 and TRBJ2-3; the match to TRBD2 covers 13 bases. Germline CDR1 is SQVTM and CDR2 is ANQGSEA. The CDR3 spans 17 residues. J lost 1 base, V lost 4 bases, and 8 bases had no gene match. The CDR3 reads CSVVGTSGTLRTDTQYF. In nucleotides, the CDR3 is TGCAGCGTTGTGGGGACTAGCGGGACCCTTCGCACAGATACGCAGTATTTT.

This clonotype was counted a few times. Here the CDR3 DNA reads TGTGCCAGCAGCTTATCGGGTTTTGAAAAACTGTTTTTT. It specifies CASSLSGFEKLFF. The chain is built from TRBV7-8 and TRBJ1-4, with D unclear. The CDR3 runs 13 residues. V was shortened by 2 bases and J by 7 bases, with 8 bases between the two germline ends. Germline V CDR1 and CDR2: SGHVS, FQNEAQ.

This clonotype was counted only a few times. The chain uses TRBV7-2 and TRBJ2-1; the match to TRBD2 covers 12 bases. Per germline, CDR1 SGHTA and CDR2 FQGNSA. Trimming at V came to 5 bases and at J to 6 bases, leaving 8 bases not matched to a gene. The CDR3 loop spans 16 amino acids. CDR3 nucleotides: TGTGCCAGCAGCCCGACCGGGACTAGCGGGCTCAATGAGCAGTTCTTC. Its translation: CASSPTGTSGLNEQFF.

This clonotype was detected only a few times. The rearrangement joins TRBV2 to TRBJ2-5, with 7 bases identical to TRBD2. The germline V gene encodes CDR1 SNHLY and CDR2 FYNNEI. With 7 bases clipped from V and 0 bases from J, the junction kept 5 bases outside the gene matches. The CDR3 is 14 residues long. The CDR3 spells CASTERGNQETQYF. CDR3 sequence (DNA): TGTGCCAGCACGGAGCGGGGCAACCAAGAGACCCAGTACTTC.

This rearrangement joins TRBV7-2 to TRBJ1-2; D might be TRBD1 (6 bases). CDR3 length: 14 residues. V was trimmed by 5 bases and J by 6 bases, leaving 16 bases between them. Germline CDR1 and CDR2: SGHTA and FQGNSA. Here the CDR3 reads CASSPQGRGDGYTF. The CDR3 coding sequence is TGTGCCAGCAGCCCTCAGGGGAGGGGGGATGGCTACACCTTC.

The V gene is TRBV28, the J gene TRBJ1-2, with D possibly matching TRBD1 (5 bases). The V gene lost 4 bases and the J gene lost 2 bases, with 11 bases spanning the gap. The germline V gene encodes CDR1 MDHEN and CDR2 SYDVKM. This CDR3 contains 14 residues. DNA of the CDR3: TGTGCCAGCAGTTCGGACACCTTAAACTATGGCTACACCTTC. Translating gives CASSSDTLNYGYTF.

The gene calls are TRBV7-6 and TRBJ2-1; 8 bases match TRBD2. CDR1 is SGHVS and CDR2 is FNYEAQ in the germline V gene. The CDR3 totals 15 residues. Trimming took 5 bases from V and 8 from J; bases not matched to a gene: 11. The CDR3 region is CASSPPGAGVYEQFF. For the CDR3, the DNA is TGTGCCAGCAGCCCGCCGGGAGCGGGAGTTTATGAGCAGTTCTTC.

This rearrangement joins TRBV7-3 to TRBJ2-1; TRBD1 aligns across 9 bases. V lost 3 bases, J lost 5 bases, and 8 bases stayed unmatched. Germline CDR1 and CDR2: SGHTA and FQGTGA. CDR3 size: 16 residues. CDR3 sequence reads: CASSFLGTGYDNEQFF. The CDR3 DNA follows: TGTGCCAGCAGCTTCCTCGGGACAGGGTACGACAATGAGCAGTTCTTC.

The sample holds many counts of this clonotype. The chain couples TRBV6-1 to TRBJ1-5, with a possible D match to TRBD1 (5 bases). The germline V gene encodes CDR1 MNHNS and CDR2 SASEGT. V lost 6 bases to trimming and J lost 7 bases, with 16 bases between them. The CDR3 sequence is 14 residues long. The CDR3 region has the DNA TGTGCCAGCAGACCCGGGACCCCGGGGCAGCCCCAGCATTTT. It encodes CASRPGTPGQPQHF.

The genes are TRBV29-1 and TRBJ2-5; D may be TRBD1 or TRBD2 (5 bases each). Germline V gives CDR1 SQVTM, CDR2 ANQGSEA. This CDR3 contains 14 residues. The ends were cut back, 4 bases at V and 2 bases at J, with 14 bases in the middle. The CDR3, as DNA: TGCAGCGTTGTAAGGTACAGGAGGCAAGAGACCCAGTACTTC. Translated, it gives CSVVRYRRQETQYF.

The V gene is TRBV20-1, the J gene TRBJ2-6, with 9 bases that match TRBD2. CDR1 DFQATT and CDR2 SNEGSKA come from the germline V gene (reference sequence). This CDR3 region has 18 residues. The trim removed 2 bases at V and 0 bases at J, leaving 8 bases unmatched. The CDR3 is CSARYRLADISGANVLTF. In DNA form, the CDR3 reads TGCAGTGCTAGATACCGACTAGCGGATATCTCTGGGGCCAACGTCCTGACTTTC.

The chain combines TRBV5-6 with TRBJ2-6, with D uncertain. CDR3 size: 14 residues. The germline V gene encodes CDR1 SGHDT and CDR2 YYEEEE. V shed 5 bases and J shed 1 base, with 7 bases lying between them. In DNA, the CDR3 is TGTGCCAGCAGTCTCATGTCTGGGGCCAACGTCCTGACTTTC. This translates into CASSLMSGANVLTF.

This chain uses TRBV19 with TRBJ2-5; 7 nucleotides match TRBD1. Germline loops: CDR1 LNHDA, CDR2 SQIVND (reference sequence). V was clipped by 3 bases and J by 7 bases; unmatched bases: 5. The CDR3 extends over 13 amino acids. DNA of the CDR3: TGTGCCAGTAGTATGGTTGAGGGGGCGACCCAGTACTTC. This gives the protein CASSMVEGATQYF.

V gene TRBV15 combines with J gene TRBJ2-1; D possibly corresponds to TRBD2 (6 bases). V shed 0 bases and J shed 14 bases, with 26 bases lying between them. The CDR3 sequence is 17 residues long. Germline CDR1 LNHNV, CDR2 YYDKDF (reference sequence). CDR3 bases: TGTGCCACCAGCAGAGATACGGCTAGCGTCCCTACAATGAGGGAGTTCTTC. As protein: CATSRDTASVPTMREFF.

This clonotype was counted a few times. J is TRBJ2-1 and V is TRBV12-3 or TRBV12-4; tentatively, D is TRBD1 (5 bases). Trimming cost V 5 bases and J 0 bases, with 11 bases left between them. The CDR3 spans 15 residues. As DNA, the CDR3 is TGTGCCAGCAGTCGACGACAGAGCTCCTACAATGAGCAGTTCTTC. Its protein product is CASSRRQSSYNEQFF.

V and J are TRBV12-3 or TRBV12-4 and TRBJ2-5, with D possibly being TRBD2 (6 bases). V dropped 6 bases and J dropped 1 base, with 12 bases sitting between them. CDR3 length: 14 residues. The CDR3 sequence: CASRWGLLQETQYF. The DNA of the CDR3 is TGTGCCAGCAGATGGGGACTCCTCCAAGAGACCCAGTACTTC.